A selection of T cell receptor beta chains follows, all from one sample in a study of OX40 agonist ivuxolimab in advanced cancers. Profiling relied on immunoSEQ multiplex PCR, and the TCRdb table lists in-frame clones only, not all of them. The table shows tens of thousands of clones, with roughly 87% occurring only once. The specimen comprised CD4+ or CD8+ T cells sorted from blood, sampled in a trial of the OX40 agonist ivuxolimab. The origin of the receptors is an adult with an advanced solid tumor such as melanoma, head and neck, liver or kidney cancer. CDR3s leave out the opening cysteine and the closing phenylalanine or tryptophan.

j_call,v_call,cdr3_aa
TRBJ1-4,TRBV4-2,ASSQVRGNEKLF
TRBJ1-5,TRBV6-1,ASSEGGGRGTGQPQH
TRBJ2-2,TRBV29-1,SVRTGANTGELF
TRBJ2-2,TRBV19,ASSTRQVNTGELF
TRBJ2-7,TRBV6-1,ASSGTGSPYEQY
TRBJ2-1,TRBV15,ATSSHNEQF
TRBJ1-4,TRBV28,ASSSRTQALNEKLF
TRBJ1-5,TRBV19,ASSDRTGFNQPQH
TRBJ1-4,TRBV28,ASSLIGNGEKLF
TRBJ2-7,TRBV6-1,ASSYIGQGEQY
TRBJ1-4,TRBV5-1,ASSPRATNEKLF
TRBJ1-3,TRBV18,ASSPPVGPQGGNTIY
TRBJ2-2,TRBV7-7,ASSLGRGSGELF
TRBJ1-1,TRBV19,ASSIPTGLNTEAF
TRBJ1-6,TRBV6-5,ASSAFNSPLH
TRBJ1-6,TRBV7-8,ASSFRTGVDNSPLH
TRBJ1-2,TRBV9,ASSPPGLGYGYT
TRBJ2-3,TRBV4-2,ASSQGGGRAGTDTQY
TRBJ2-5,TRBV5-1,ASSGGRGETQY
TRBJ2-3,TRBV4-3,ASSQDPGDTQY
TRBJ1-2,TRBV16,ASSQSLLDANYGYT
TRBJ1-2,TRBV15,ATSSAGRDRGRGYT
TRBJ2-1,TRBV7-2,ASSLGGTSATEQF
TRBJ2-1,TRBV4-3,ASSQDTGTLVGSYNEQF
TRBJ2-2,TRBV5-1,ASSLARTGPGELF
TRBJ1-1,TRBV28,ASTVPSAQKAF
TRBJ2-2,TRBV5-1,ASSFSSNTGELF
TRBJ1-5,TRBV2,ASSAHRAQPQH
TRBJ1-2,TRBV5-1,ASSPPTGDYGYT
TRBJ2-2,TRBV7-9,ASSYETGLHGELF
TRBJ1-1,TRBV19,ASSIYGATEAF
TRBJ1-4,TRBV20-1,SATSGGKLF
TRBJ1-3,TRBV2,ASTNQLSGNTIY
TRBJ2-1,TRBV4-1,ASSQDRDPSPYINEQF
TRBJ2-7,TRBV7-6,ASSSPPTGEVEYEQY
TRBJ1-3,TRBV18,ASSEGRLSGNTIY
TRBJ1-2,TRBV19,ASSVQGNYGYT
TRBJ1-2,TRBV10-3,AISEKRQEEGYT
TRBJ2-4,TRBV7-2,ASSLASSENIQY